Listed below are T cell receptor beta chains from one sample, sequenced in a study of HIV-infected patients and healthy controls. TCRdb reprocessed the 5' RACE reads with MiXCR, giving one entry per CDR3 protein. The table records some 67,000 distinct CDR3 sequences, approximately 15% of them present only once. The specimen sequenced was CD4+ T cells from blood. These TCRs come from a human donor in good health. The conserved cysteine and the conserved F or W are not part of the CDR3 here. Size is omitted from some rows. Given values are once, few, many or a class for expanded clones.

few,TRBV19,ATLRPDGLQY
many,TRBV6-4,ASSAVQNTGELF
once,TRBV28,ASSITGGGNYGYT
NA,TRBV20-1,SATGDSSYEQY
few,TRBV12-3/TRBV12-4,ASSPTLRGGGEQY
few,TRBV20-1,SARLNEQF
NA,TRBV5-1,ASRVPGQGARDTQY
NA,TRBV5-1,ASSKDGQGENIQY
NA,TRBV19,ASSFVFRATTEAF
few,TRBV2,ASASRVSGNTIY
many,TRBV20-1,SAKKITGGASETQY
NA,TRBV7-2,ASSMPGLAGGQKTQY